This T cell receptor beta chain came from a study of blood T cell repertoires in COVID-19. Overall study: Specimens from acute and convalescent COVID-19 originated in the United States, Italy and Spain. T cells, B-cell-depleted T cells, or PBMCs supplied cDNA or gDNA.

Per the study methods: The authors estimated nucleated cell counts from reference gene primer amplification. Assay: immunoSEQ multiplex PCR; the TCRdb copy retains only in-frame clones and omits some. The V and J calls and the clone size are those of that table, but D and trimming were determined from the DNA. This sample has 150,000 or so clones, with approximately 84% found just once. This clone was seen once. Sequencing was carried out using peripheral blood. The source is a man aged 40-55 years who had recovered from COVID-19.

The CDR3 here is CASSGDNSYNEQFF. CDR3 DNA sequence: TGTGCCAGCAGCGGGGACAACTCCTACAATGAGCAGTTCTTC. The J gene is TRBJ2-1, the V gene TRBV9; D perhaps matches TRBD1 (6 bases). The CDR3 contains 14 residues. Looked up from germline, CDR1 is SGDLS and CDR2 is YYNGEE. The V end lost 3 bases, the J end lost 0 bases, and 7 bases lay between the germline ends.